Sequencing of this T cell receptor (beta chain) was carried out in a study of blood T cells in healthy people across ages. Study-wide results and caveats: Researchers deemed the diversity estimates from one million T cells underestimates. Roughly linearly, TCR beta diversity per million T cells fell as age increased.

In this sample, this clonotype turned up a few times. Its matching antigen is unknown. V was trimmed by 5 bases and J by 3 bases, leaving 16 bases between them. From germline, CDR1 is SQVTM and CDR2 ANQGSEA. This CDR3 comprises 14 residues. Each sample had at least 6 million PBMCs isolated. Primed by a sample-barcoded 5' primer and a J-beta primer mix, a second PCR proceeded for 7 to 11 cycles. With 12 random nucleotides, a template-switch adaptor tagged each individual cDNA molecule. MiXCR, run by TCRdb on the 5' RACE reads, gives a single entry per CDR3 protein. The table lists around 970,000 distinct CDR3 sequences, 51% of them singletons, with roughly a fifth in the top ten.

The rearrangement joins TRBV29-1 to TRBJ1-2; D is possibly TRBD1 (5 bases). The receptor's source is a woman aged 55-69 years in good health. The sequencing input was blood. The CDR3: CSVRAAGFDYGYTF. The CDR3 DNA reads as TGCAGCGTTAGAGCGGCAGGGTTTGACTATGGCTACACCTTC.